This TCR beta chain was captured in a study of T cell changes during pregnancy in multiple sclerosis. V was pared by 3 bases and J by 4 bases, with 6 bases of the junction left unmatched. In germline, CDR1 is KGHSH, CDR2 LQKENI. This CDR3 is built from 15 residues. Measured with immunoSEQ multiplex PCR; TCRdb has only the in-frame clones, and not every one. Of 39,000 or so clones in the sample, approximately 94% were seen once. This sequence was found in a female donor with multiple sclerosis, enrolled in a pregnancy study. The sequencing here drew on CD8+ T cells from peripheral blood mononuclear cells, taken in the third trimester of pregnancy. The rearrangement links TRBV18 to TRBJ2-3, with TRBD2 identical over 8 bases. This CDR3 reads CASSPRTSLADTQYF. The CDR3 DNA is TGTGCCAGCTCACCGCGGACTAGCTTAGCAGATACGCAGTATTTT.